This T cell receptor beta chain was documented in a study of Graves' ophthalmopathy and Graves' hyperthyroidism. This clonotype was seen ten or more times. The CDR3 totals 16 residues. V lost 4 bases, J lost 6 bases, and 11 bases stayed unmatched. Germline CDR1 MNHEY, CDR2 SVGAGI. Scientists amplified the TCR beta CDR3 regions from RNA transcripts. First-round RT-PCR relied on HTBI primers, and a second-round multiplex PCR came next. In TCRdb, the multiplex PCR reads were re-called with MiXCR into one record per CDR3 protein. The data contain about 400,000 distinct CDR3 sequences, approximately 15% of them singletons.

The TCR comes from a woman between 18 and 30 years old with stable Graves' hyperthyroidism. The gene calls are TRBV6-5 and TRBJ1-2; 10 nucleotides line up with TRBD1. Source material: peripheral blood. DNA for the CDR3: TGTGCCAGCAGTTCCACCGGGACAGGGGTACCAGATGGCTACACCTTC. Its protein is CASSSTGTGVPDGYTF.